The 17 T cell receptor beta chains reported below all come from one sample, sequenced in a study of blood T cell repertoires in COVID-19. Generated by immunoSEQ multiplex PCR, the TCRdb table keeps only in-frame clones and is missing some. Of 70,000 to 95,000 clones detected, roughly 81% appear once; the ten largest clones hold 20%. The sample taken for sequencing was peripheral blood. The receptors originated from a woman aged 70-85 years with acute or convalescent COVID-19.

There are a few counts of this clone. The V gene is TRBV19, the J gene TRBJ1-2; D gene ambiguous. Trimming cost V 1 base and J 4 bases, with 4 bases left between them. Germline CDR1 LNHDA, CDR2 SQIVND (reference sequence). The CDR3 runs 12 residues. CDR3 protein: CASSIAGYGYTF. The DNA of the CDR3 is TGTGCCAGTAGTATAGCCGGCTATGGCTACACCTTC.

V usage is TRBV11-3 and J usage is TRBJ2-7; TRBD1 aligns across 8 bases. This CDR3 region has 14 residues. The trim removed 8 bases at V and 7 bases at J, leaving 13 bases unmatched. Germline V CDR1 and CDR2: SGHNT, YENEEA. Written as DNA, the CDR3 is TGTGCCAGCTCTCCGGGACAGGTCCCCCCGGAGCAGTACTTC. This gives the protein CASSPGQVPPEQYF.

The rearrangement joins TRBV28 to TRBJ2-1, with D possibly being TRBD2 (5 bases). The V end was cut by 7 bases, the J end by 2 bases, with 12 bases between. Looked up from germline, CDR1 is MDHEN and CDR2 is SYDVKM. This CDR3 has 14 amino acids. The CDR3 reads CASKIRGAYNEQFF. As DNA, the CDR3 is TGTGCCAGCAAGATTCGGGGTGCCTACAATGAGCAGTTCTTC.

The V call is TRBV7-2, the J call TRBJ2-7; D may be TRBD2 (7 bases). Germline V gene data show CDR1 as SGHTA and CDR2 as FQGNSA. Trimming took 5 bases from V and 0 from J, leaving 14 bases between them. This CDR3 has 15 amino acids. CDR3 nucleotides: TGTGCCAGCAGCCAACTTAGGGGGGGCTCCTACGAGCAGTACTTC. This gives the protein CASSQLRGGSYEQYF.

The gene calls are TRBV5-1 and TRBJ2-7; 9 bases fit TRBD2. Germline CDR1 is SGHRS and CDR2 is YFSETQ. CDR3 length equals 17 residues. Trimming cost V 4 bases and J 2 bases; bases outside gene matches: 13. The CDR3: CASSPFKQREDAYEQYF. The CDR3 DNA reads TGCGCCAGCAGCCCCTTTAAGCAGCGGGAGGATGCCTACGAGCAGTACTTC.

The gene calls are TRBV9 and TRBJ2-5; 9 bases line up with TRBD2. This CDR3 has 16 amino acids. Germline CDR1 and CDR2: SGDLS and YYNGEE. The ends lost 4 bases at V and 4 bases at J; junction bases unmatched: 11. The CDR3 spells CASSPGGTSKRETQYF. CDR3 nucleotides: TGTGCCAGCAGCCCTGGGGGGACTAGCAAGCGAGAGACCCAGTACTTC.

The rearrangement links TRBV19 to TRBJ2-2; 7 positions match TRBD1. Germline V gives CDR1 LNHDA, CDR2 SQIVND (reference sequence). Trimming cost V 9 bases and J 5 bases; bases outside gene matches: 9. This CDR3 has 14 amino acids. In nucleotides, the CDR3 is TGTGCCAGCAGTGGGCAGGGGGTAACCGGGGAGCTGTTTTTT. This translates into CASSGQGVTGELFF.

The chain is built from TRBV24-1 and TRBJ1-5, with D unclear. The CDR3 has 17 residues. CDR1 KGHDR and CDR2 SFDVKD come from the germline V gene. Trimming removed 1 base from V and 0 bases from J, with 12 bases in between. CDR3 DNA sequence: TGTGCCACCAGTGATTTCCGCCGCGGGTATAGCAATCAGCCCCAGCATTTT. Residues: CATSDFRRGYSNQPQHF.

Only one count was recorded for this clone. The chain uses TRBV27 and TRBJ1-1; TRBD1 agrees at 7 bases. V lost 6 bases, J lost 0 bases, and 4 bases stayed unmatched. CDR3 length: 14 residues. CDR1 and CDR2 (germline): MNHEY, SMNVEV (reference sequence). CDR3 nucleotides: TGTGCCAGCAGATGGGGACAGATGAACACTGAAGCTTTCTTT. It specifies CASRWGQMNTEAFF.

This clone was seen just once. The chain employs TRBV9 and TRBJ1-1, with a possible D match to TRBD1 (5 bases). The V and J ends lost 0 bases and 4 bases respectively, with 13 bases between them. CDR1 is SGDLS and CDR2 is YYNGEE in the germline V gene. The CDR3 runs to 15 residues. CDR3 sequence: CASSVARTGITEAFF. DNA for the CDR3: TGTGCCAGCAGCGTAGCTCGTACAGGCATCACTGAAGCTTTCTTT.

V gene TRBV7-3 combines with J gene TRBJ2-6; D remains unclear. The CDR3 length is 13 residues. V was pared by 5 bases and J by 5 bases, with 7 bases between. In germline, CDR1 is SGHTA, CDR2 FQGTGA. CDR3 nucleotides: TGTGCCAGCAGCCCGCACTGGGCCAACGTCCTGACTTTC. Translation: CASSPHWANVLTF. The variable domain in full, completed from reference TRBV7-3 and TRBJ2-6, reads GAGVSQTPSNKVTEKGKYVELRCDPISGHTALYWYRQSLGQGPEFLIYFQGTGAADDSGLPNDRFFAVRPEGSVSTLKIQRTERGDSAVYLCASSPHWANVLTFGAGSRLTVL.

This clone was seen many times. This rearrangement joins TRBV11-2 to TRBJ2-1, with TRBD2 identical over 12 bases. The germline gives CDR1 SGHAT, CDR2 FQNNGV. The V and J ends lost 5 bases and 4 bases, in that order; junction bases with no gene match: 9. The CDR3 spans 17 residues. CDR3 loop: CASSPALLAGGYNEQFF. The DNA for the CDR3 is TGTGCCAGCAGCCCCGCCCTACTAGCGGGAGGATACAATGAGCAGTTCTTC.

The DNA of the CDR3 is TGTGCCAGCAGTTTTCGAGGGTATTCACCCCTCCACTTT. This gives the protein CASSFRGYSPLHF. V usage is TRBV11-2 and J usage is TRBJ1-6; unclear D gene. The CDR3 length is 13 residues. V gave up 6 bases and J gave up 8 bases, with 11 bases separating them. Germline V gene sequence: CDR1 SGHAT, CDR2 FQNNGV.

The CDR3 is CASKGPRGNEAFF. The CDR3 DNA sequence: TGTGCCAGCAAAGGACCCCGAGGGAATGAAGCTTTCTTT. The chain carries TRBV6-5 and TRBJ1-1, with D unresolved. This CDR3 is 13 amino acids long. Germline CDR1 reads MNHEY; CDR2 reads SVGAGI. V was clipped by 7 bases and J by 7 bases, with 16 bases between them.

The gene calls are TRBV20-1 and TRBJ1-6; TRBD1 matches at 7 bases. The CDR3 consists of 15 residues. Germline lookup yields CDR1 DFQATT and CDR2 SNEGSKA (reference sequence). The ends lost 3 bases at V and 3 bases at J; junction bases unmatched: 5. CDR3 DNA sequence: TGCAGTGCTAGTAGGGGACAGAGCTATAATTCACCCCTCCACTTT. Its protein is CSASRGQSYNSPLHF.

The chain employs TRBV13 and TRBJ2-1; weak D call: TRBD2 (5 bases). The V gene's germline CDR1 is PRHDT and CDR2 FYEKMQ (reference sequence). V was pared by 5 bases and J by 8 bases, with 16 bases between. This CDR3 is 14 amino acids long. This chain's CDR3 is CASSPGGRGYEQFF. For the CDR3, the DNA is TGTGCCAGCAGCCCTGGTGGGAGAGGCTATGAGCAGTTCTTC. Combining the CDR3 with reference TRBV13 and TRBJ2-1 gives the whole variable domain AAGVIQSPRHLIKEKRETATLKCYPIPRHDTVYWYQQGPGQDPQFLISFYEKMQSDKGSIPDRFSAQQFSDYHSELNMSSLELGDSALYFCASSPGGRGYEQFFGPGTRLTVL.

The V and J genes are TRBV11-2 and TRBJ2-1; D is possibly TRBD2 (6 bases). The CDR3 length is 15 residues. The V gene's germline CDR1 is SGHAT and CDR2 FQNNGV. Between the trimmed V and J ends, which lost 5 bases and 0 bases, there was a span of 11 bases. CDR3 in DNA: TGTGCCAGCAGCCGTGTAGCGGACTCCTACAATGAGCAGTTCTTC. This sequence encodes CASSRVADSYNEQFF.